The 30 T cell receptor beta chains below all came from one sample that was sequenced in a study of T cell repertoires in cytomegalovirus infection. One entry per CDR3 protein, called by TCRdb with MiXCR from the reads. The sample records tens of thousands of distinct CDR3 sequences, about 24% being singletons. Their recognized antigens are unknown. This specimen consisted of CD8+ T cells from cultured PBMCs, obtained from culture after CMV antigen stimulation. The receptors derive from a human donor in good health (CMV status not recorded). Some clones in this sample may be carry-over from other donors' samples.

The V and J genes are TRBV30 and TRBJ1-5; TRBD1 is a possible D gene (5 bases). CDR3 length: 14 amino acids. Per germline, CDR1 GTSNPN and CDR2 SVGIG (reference sequence). V lost 1 base and J lost 2, with 9 bases in between. The CDR3 region has the DNA TGTGCCTGGAGTGATGGACATCGCAATCAGCCCCAGCATTTT. Residues: CAWSDGHRNQPQHF.

This clonotype came up a few times. The chain carries TRBV19 and TRBJ1-1; no clear D gene. Germline V gene data show CDR1 as LNHDA and CDR2 as SQIVND (reference sequence). The CDR3 is 15 amino acids. Trimming pared 1 base from V and 0 bases from J, leaving 9 bases between. In nucleotides, the CDR3 is TGTGCCAGTAGTATAGGGGCGGGCCTGAACACTGAAGCTTTCTTT. Translation: CASSIGAGLNTEAFF.

In its sample, this clonotype was seen once. The V call is TRBV6-5, the J call TRBJ2-1; D is uncertain. CDR1 is MNHEY, CDR2 SVGAGI, per germline. The CDR3 runs 12 residues. V lost 6 bases and J 7 bases, leaving 10 bases between the germline ends. CDR3 loop: CASSHSPNEQFF. The DNA of the CDR3 is TGTGCCAGCAGCCATAGCCCGAATGAGCAGTTCTTC.

This chain links TRBV7-2 with TRBJ1-1; D ambiguous. This CDR3 contains 17 residues. CDR1 SGHTA and CDR2 FQGNSA come from the germline V gene. Trimming cost V 5 bases and J 0 bases, with 19 bases left between them. The CDR3 is CASSPHTYKFLNTEAFF. CDR3 DNA sequence: TGTGCCAGCAGCCCGCATACCTATAAGTTTTTGAACACTGAAGCTTTCTTT.

This clonotype turned up a few times. CDR3 amino acids: CASSERERGGETQYF. The CDR3 DNA is TGTGCCAGCAGCGAAAGGGAGCGGGGGGGGGAGACCCAGTACTTC. The gene calls are TRBV6-1 and TRBJ2-5, with 10 bases aligning to TRBD2. CDR1 is MNHNS, CDR2 SASEGT, per germline. There are 15 residues in the CDR3. After removal of 6 bases from V and 5 bases from J, the junction contained 9 bases not matched to a gene.

This clonotype has just a few counts. The chain combines TRBV29-1 with TRBJ2-7; 7 bases are a match to TRBD2. CDR1 is SQVTM, CDR2 ANQGSEA, per germline. The CDR3 covers 13 residues. Trimming cost V 6 bases and J 4 bases; bases outside gene matches: 9. CDR3 residues: CSVKTGTTYEQYF. DNA for the CDR3: TGCAGCGTCAAGACCGGGACTACATACGAGCAGTACTTC.

V and J are TRBV12-3 or TRBV12-4 and TRBJ2-5, with D perhaps TRBD1 or TRBD2 (6 bases each). The CDR3 length is 15 residues. V lost 3 bases and J 4 bases, leaving 15 bases between the germline ends. The CDR3 region has the DNA TGTGCCAGCAGTTTGATAGGGGGGACTCGAGAGACCCAGTACTTC. Translating gives CASSLIGGTRETQYF.

This clonotype occurred a few times. The chain uses TRBV6-1 and TRBJ1-2; weak D call: TRBD1 (6 bases). The CDR3 is made up of 15 amino acids. Germline V gene lookup returns CDR1 MNHNS and CDR2 SASEGT. V dropped 3 bases and J dropped 4 bases, with 15 bases sitting between them. The chain's CDR3 is CASSETLEGVYGYTF. The CDR3 DNA reads TGTGCCAGCAGTGAGACCCTCGAGGGGGTCTATGGCTACACCTTC.

This clonotype was counted ten times or more. The genes are TRBV11-3 and TRBJ2-7; 10 bases line up with TRBD2. This CDR3 has 14 amino acids. The trim removed 5 bases at V and 3 bases at J, leaving 4 bases unmatched. Germline V gene data show CDR1 as SGHNT and CDR2 as YENEEA. The CDR3 reads CASSPASGSYEQYF. In nucleotides, the CDR3 is TGTGCCAGCAGCCCCGCTAGCGGGAGCTACGAGCAGTACTTC.

Only a few counts were recorded for this clonotype. The V call is TRBV24-1, the J call TRBJ1-5; D is possibly TRBD1 (6 bases). The CDR3 totals 16 residues. Trimming pared 5 bases from V and 0 bases from J, leaving 13 bases between. Per the germline V gene, CDR1 is KGHDR and CDR2 is SFDVKD. CDR3 amino acids: CATSVGHPDSNQPQHF. CDR3 DNA: TGTGCCACCAGTGTGGGACACCCCGATAGCAATCAGCCCCAGCATTTT.

The chain uses TRBV11-2 and TRBJ2-7, with D perhaps matching TRBD1 (6 bases). This CDR3 spans 16 amino acids. Trimming took 1 base from V and 4 from J, leaving 17 bases between them. Germline V gives CDR1 SGHAT, CDR2 FQNNGV. The CDR3 DNA sequence: TGTGCCAGCAGCTTAGTTTCCCGGGGAAGGGGGTACGAGCAGTACTTC. This sequence encodes CASSLVSRGRGYEQYF.

This clonotype was detected many times. This chain connects TRBV4-1 to TRBJ2-5; D gene unclear. CDR3 size: 13 residues. V shed 4 bases and J shed 5 bases, with 11 bases lying between them. Germline V lookup: CDR1 MGHRA, CDR2 YSYEKL. CDR3 loop: CASSLDLVETQYF. Here the CDR3 DNA reads TGCGCCAGCAGCCTCGACTTGGTGGAGACCCAGTACTTC.

This clonotype was detected many times. The chain has TRBV7-9 and TRBJ1-5; TRBD1 is a possible D gene (5 bases). This CDR3 is 15 amino acids long. Per the germline V gene, CDR1 is SEHNR and CDR2 is FQNEAQ (reference sequence). V was shortened by 4 bases and J by 3 bases, with 13 bases between the two germline ends. DNA of the CDR3: TGTGCCAGCAGCTCCCAAGACAGCCTCAATCAGCCCCAGCATTTT. Translated: CASSSQDSLNQPQHF.

V usage is TRBV27 and J usage is TRBJ2-1; 10 bases fit TRBD1. Germline CDR1 reads MNHEY; CDR2 reads SMNVEV (reference sequence). V dropped 6 bases and J dropped 8; count of bases not matched to a gene: 7. This CDR3 has 14 residues. CDR3 bases: TGTGCCAGCAGACGGGACAGGGGTTCGGATGAGCAGTTCTTC. Translated, it gives CASRRDRGSDEQFF.

The chain uses TRBV19 and TRBJ1-2; no reliable D call. CDR3 length: 12 amino acids. Germline loops: CDR1 LNHDA, CDR2 SQIVND (reference sequence). The V and J ends lost 3 bases and 5 bases respectively, with 7 bases between them. The CDR3 spells CASSIPVYGYTF. The CDR3 nucleotides are TGTGCCAGTAGTATCCCGGTGTATGGCTACACCTTC.

The CDR3 nucleotides read TGTGCCAGCAGCCCGGGGGGGGGCGCGAGCTATGGCTACACCTTC. It yields the protein CASSPGGGASYGYTF. The rearrangement joins TRBV7-3 to TRBJ1-2, with a tentative D call TRBD1 (6 bases). V was shortened by 5 bases and J by 4 bases, with 17 bases between the two germline ends. Per the germline V gene, CDR1 is SGHTA and CDR2 is FQGTGA. This CDR3 comprises 15 residues.

The table lists this clonotype with a few counts. The chain employs TRBV7-9 and TRBJ2-7; weak D call: TRBD2 (6 bases). CDR3 length: 15 amino acids. The germline V gene has CDR1 SEHNR and CDR2 FQNEAQ (reference sequence). The germline V and J ends were trimmed by 5 bases and 2 bases, with 16 bases remaining between them. In DNA form, the CDR3 reads TGTGCCAGCAGCGGGGGGACGGACGGGCCCTACGAGCAGTACTTC. It is translated as CASSGGTDGPYEQYF.

This clonotype was counted ten times or more. The V gene is TRBV4-3, the J gene TRBJ1-1; TRBD1 matches 8 bases. With 4 bases clipped from V and 4 bases from J, the junction kept 11 bases outside the gene matches. CDR1 LGHNA and CDR2 YSLEER come from the germline V gene. The CDR3 runs to 16 residues. The CDR3: CASSLGQGQVGTEAFF. In DNA form, the CDR3 reads TGCGCCAGCAGCCTCGGACAGGGCCAGGTTGGCACTGAAGCTTTCTTT.

V is TRBV19 and J is TRBJ1-1; D is unclear. The V gene's germline CDR1 is LNHDA and CDR2 SQIVND (reference sequence). The V end was cut by 1 base, the J end by 4 bases, with 7 bases between. This CDR3 is built from 13 residues. The CDR3 loop is CASSIALSTEAFF. CDR3 nucleotide sequence: TGTGCCAGTAGTATAGCGTTGAGCACTGAAGCTTTCTTT.

A few counts support this clonotype. The DNA for the CDR3 is TGTGCCAGCAGCTTAGACAATTCACCCCTCCACTTT. Its protein product is CASSLDNSPLHF. This chain joins TRBV7-6 and TRBJ1-6; D unresolved. Germline values: CDR1 SGHVS, CDR2 FNYEAQ. V lost 1 base to trimming and J lost 7 bases, with 2 bases between them. The CDR3 runs to 12 residues.

This clonotype was seen at least ten times. This chain links TRBV6-1 with TRBJ2-2, with TRBD2 as a possible D gene (6 bases). This CDR3 comprises 15 residues. CDR1 and CDR2 from the germline V gene are MNHNS and SASEGT. V gave up 2 bases and J gave up 1 base, with 8 bases separating them. The CDR3 DNA reads TGTGCCAGCAGTGAATTTAGCGGGAACACCGGGGAGCTGTTTTTT. Amino acids: CASSEFSGNTGELFF.

This clonotype was observed a handful of times. The chain uses TRBV2 and TRBJ2-3, with TRBD2 matching 13 bases. The CDR3 runs to 20 residues. Per germline, CDR1 SNHLY and CDR2 FYNNEI. Losses at the gene ends were 0 bases for V and 0 bases for J; bases not matched to a gene: 9. The CDR3 reads CASSEAGPGTSGASTDTQYF. The CDR3 nucleotides are TGTGCCAGCAGTGAAGCTGGACCCGGGACTAGCGGGGCCAGCACAGATACGCAGTATTTT. Complete variable domain (other parts from reference TRBV2 and TRBJ2-3): EPEVTQTPSHQVTQMGQEVILRCVPISNHLYFYWYRQILGQKVEFLVSFYNNEISEKSEIFDDQFSVERPDGSNFTLKIRSTKLEDSAMYFCASSEAGPGTSGASTDTQYFGPGTRLTVL.

The chain couples TRBV27 to TRBJ1-5, with D unclear. V lost 2 bases and J 4 bases, leaving 6 bases between the germline ends. Germline V gene data show CDR1 as MNHEY and CDR2 as SMNVEV (reference sequence). CDR3 length: 13 amino acids. CDR3 sequence (DNA): TGTGCCAGCAGTTTAATGGGTAATCAGCCCCAGCATTTT. It encodes CASSLMGNQPQHF.

The chain carries TRBV30 and TRBJ2-1, with a tentative D call TRBD2 (5 bases). Germline assignment: CDR1 GTSNPN and CDR2 SVGIG (reference sequence). The CDR3 loop spans 13 amino acids. Trimming pared 1 base from V and 5 bases from J, leaving 9 bases between. CDR3 sequence: CAWSASSHNEQFF. The CDR3 region has the DNA TGTGCCTGGAGTGCTAGCAGTCACAATGAGCAGTTCTTC. The full variable domain, rest sourced from reference TRBV30 and TRBJ2-1, is SQTIHQWPATLVQPVGSPLSLECTVEGTSNPNLYWYRQAAGRGLQLLFYSVGIGQISSEVPQNLSASRPQDRQFILSSKKLLLSDSGFYLCAWSASSHNEQFFGPGTRLTVL.

The sample holds many counts of this clonotype. The chain has TRBV19 and TRBJ2-7, with TRBD1 identical over 8 bases. The CDR3 spans 14 residues. The V segment lost 6 bases and the J segment 3 bases; nucleotides outside the gene matches: 7. Germline V gene data show CDR1 as LNHDA and CDR2 as SQIVND (reference sequence). The CDR3 region has the DNA TGTGCCAGTAGCGTGGGGACAGGTATCTACGAGCAGTACTTC. Its protein product is CASSVGTGIYEQYF.

This clonotype was counted ten times or more. The chain is built from TRBV7-6 and TRBJ2-1, with D perhaps TRBD1 or TRBD2 (5 bases each). Trimming pared 6 bases from V and 10 bases from J, leaving 13 bases between. Germline V gene sequence: CDR1 SGHVS, CDR2 FNYEAQ. The CDR3 runs 12 residues. The chain's CDR3 is CASSYPGREQFF. The CDR3 DNA follows: TGTGCCAGCAGTTATCCGGGACGGGAGCAGTTCTTC. Full variable domain (remainder filled in from reference TRBV7-6 and TRBJ2-1): GAGVSQSPRYKVTKRGQDVALRCDPISGHVSLYWYRQALGQGPEFLTYFNYEAQQDKSGLPNDRFSAERPEGSISTLTIQRTEQRDSAMYRCASSYPGREQFFGPGTRLTVL.

This clonotype was recorded only once. In DNA, the CDR3 is TGTGCCAGCGGGGTGCGCATAGATACGCAGTATTTT. Translation: CASGVRIDTQYF. The gene calls are TRBV25-1 and TRBJ2-3; the D is unclear. The CDR3 is 12 amino acids. Germline V lookup: CDR1 MGHDK, CDR2 SYGVNS. Trimming cost V 8 bases and J 5 bases, with 11 bases left between them. The variable domain in full, with the rest retrieved from reference TRBV25-1 and TRBJ2-3, is EADIYQTPRYLVIGTGKKITLECSQTMGHDKMYWYQQDPGMELHLIHYSYGVNSTEKGDLSSESTVSRIRTEHFPLTLESARPSHTSQYLCASGVRIDTQYFGPGTRLTVL.

This clonotype was observed many times. This rearrangement joins TRBV12-3 or TRBV12-4 to TRBJ1-1; a possible D gene is TRBD1 (5 bases). Trimming left V 1 base short and J 0 bases short, with 9 bases between. The CDR3 spans 15 residues. DNA of the CDR3: TGTGCCAGCAGTTTAGAACAGGACCTGAACACTGAAGCTTTCTTT. Residues: CASSLEQDLNTEAFF.

In this sample, this clonotype turned up a few times. The chain couples TRBV4-1 to TRBJ1-1; no reliable D call. Between the trimmed V and J ends, which lost 0 bases and 4 bases, there was a span of 12 bases. The CDR3 length is 15 residues. CDR1 MGHRA and CDR2 YSYEKL come from the germline V gene. CDR3 bases: TGCGCCAGCAGCCAAGATTTATCGGCGGTCACTGAAGCTTTCTTT. Its translation is CASSQDLSAVTEAFF.

A word on this clonotype: This may stem from a read error, because a much larger clone lies one nucleotide away. This chain connects TRBV6-1 to TRBJ1-1; tentative D call: TRBD1 (6 bases). Germline V lookup: CDR1 MNHNS, CDR2 SASEGT. The length of the CDR3 is 14 residues. In DNA form, the CDR3 reads TGTGCCAACAGTTTCGACAGGTATAGCACTGAAGCTTTCTTT. Translating it yields CANSFDRYSTEAFF.